This TCR beta chain was recorded in a study of blood T cell repertoires in COVID-19 (dated by TCRdb to the early 2020s). A note on the overall study: The collaborator samples originated in the United States, Italy and Spain and spanned the acute and convalescent phases of COVID-19. The samples were drawn from the first 160 participants of the ongoing ImmuneRACE study and from some 1,300 subjects provided by 6 global collaborators. HLA class I and class II types, where available, came from metadata supplied by the sample provider rather than from assay-based typing. The repertoires were released in a freely available public database meant as a resource for research on the immune response to SARS-CoV-2. The material from the prospective study consisted of cDNA or gDNA derived from T cells, B-cell-depleted T cells, or PBMCs. The sample metadata nearly always contained a de-identified subject ID, COVID-19 status, age in years and sex. Deeply sampled blood TCRbeta repertoires from subjects exposed to, actively infected with, or recovered from COVID-19 were included in the dataset.

TCRbeta CDR3 regions were amplified from genomic DNA by means of the immunoSEQ Assay, a bias-controlled multiplex PCR. As for the authors' bioinformatics: The number of nucleated cells in each sample was estimated by amplification of reference gene primers within the assay. Sequence reads were collapsed and filtered to measure the absolute abundance of every unique TCRbeta CDR3 rearrangement. Productive Simpson clonality was computed per sample as the square root of Simpson's diversity index over productive rearrangements. Not all clones reach the TCRdb copy of this immuneACCESS table, which keeps in-frame sequences only. Checked studies attribute under half of the gap to unresolved V genes and leave the rest unexplained. The V and J calls and clone size were taken over from that table, and D and trimming were inferred from the DNA. Recorded for this sample are nearly 7,000 clones; 70% to 90% of them occurred a single time. The top ten constitute roughly 22% of the sample.

The collaborating institutions used their own protocols to collect whole blood in K2EDTA tubes. For TCRbeta analysis, collaborators shipped samples in one of three forms: frozen whole blood, isolated PBMCs, or DNA extracted from either of those sample types. With respect to this clone: It lacks a known antigen. The junction shows a germline mismatch at one end, possibly a read error.

The CDR3 covers 14 residues, taking in both the cysteine and the phenylalanine. Of the read, only the CDR3 DNA is kept; its 42 bases are in frame from base 1. CDR1 and CDR2 are drawn from the germline V gene: SGHVS, FQNEAQ. The paper's findings and limits, for the study overall: Clinical and demographic metadata were provided uncurated, with the amount varying by source and participant.

Sequenced: peripheral blood. The sequence links TRBV7-8 to TRBJ2-5; TRBD1 aligns with 9 central bases. This TCR was sampled from a human donor in a cohort sampled during active COVID-19. The CDR3 protein sequence reads: CASSLYRGQGTQYF. The nucleotide sequence is given as TGTGCCAGCAGCTTATACAGGGGGCAAGGGACCCAGTACTTC.